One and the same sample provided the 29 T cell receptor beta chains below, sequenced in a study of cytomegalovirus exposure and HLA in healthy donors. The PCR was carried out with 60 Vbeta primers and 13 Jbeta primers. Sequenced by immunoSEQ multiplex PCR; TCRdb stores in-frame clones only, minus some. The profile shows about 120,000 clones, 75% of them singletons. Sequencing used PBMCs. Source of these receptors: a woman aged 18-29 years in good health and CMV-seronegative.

CDR3 nucleotide sequence: TGTGCCAGCAGCGACGGGGGGGCTATTGATCAGCCCCAGCATTTT. This gives the protein CASSDGGAIDQPQHF. The V and J genes are TRBV28 and TRBJ1-5, with D tentatively TRBD1 (6 bases). From germline, CDR1 is MDHEN and CDR2 SYDVKM. V was shortened by 6 bases and J by 5 bases, with 17 bases between the two germline ends. CDR3 length: 15 amino acids. The full variable domain, its missing parts supplied by reference TRBV28 and TRBJ1-5, is DVKVTQSSRYLVKRTGEKVFLECVQDMDHENMFWYRQDPGLGLRLIYFSYDVKMKEKGDIPEGYSVSREKKERFSLILESASTNQTSMYLCASSDGGAIDQPQHFGDGTRLSIL.

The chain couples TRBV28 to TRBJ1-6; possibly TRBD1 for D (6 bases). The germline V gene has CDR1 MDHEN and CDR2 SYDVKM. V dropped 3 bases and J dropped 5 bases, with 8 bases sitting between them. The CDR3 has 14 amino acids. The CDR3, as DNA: TGTGCCAGCAGTTTTGGACAGAATAATTCACCCCTCCACTTT. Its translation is CASSFGQNNSPLHF.

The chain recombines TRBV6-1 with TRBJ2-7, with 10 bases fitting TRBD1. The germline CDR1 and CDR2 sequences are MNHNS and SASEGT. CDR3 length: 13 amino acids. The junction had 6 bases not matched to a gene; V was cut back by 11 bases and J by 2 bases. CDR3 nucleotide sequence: TGTGCCGCCGGGGACAGGGGAACCTACGAGCAGTACTTC. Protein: CAAGDRGTYEQYF.

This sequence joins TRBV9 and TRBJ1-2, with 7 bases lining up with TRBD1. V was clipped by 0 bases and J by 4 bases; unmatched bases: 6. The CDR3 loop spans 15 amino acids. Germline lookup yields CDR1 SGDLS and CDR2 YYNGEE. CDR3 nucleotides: TGTGCCAGCAGCGTAGACGGGGCAGGGGGCTATGGCTACACCTTC. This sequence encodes CASSVDGAGGYGYTF.

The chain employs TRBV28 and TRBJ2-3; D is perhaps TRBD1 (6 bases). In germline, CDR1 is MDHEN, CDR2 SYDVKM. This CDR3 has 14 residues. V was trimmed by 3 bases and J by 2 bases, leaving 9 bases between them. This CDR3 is CASSFAGVTDTQYF. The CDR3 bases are TGTGCCAGCAGTTTTGCAGGGGTCACAGATACGCAGTATTTT. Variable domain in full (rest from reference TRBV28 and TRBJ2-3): DVKVTQSSRYLVKRTGEKVFLECVQDMDHENMFWYRQDPGLGLRLIYFSYDVKMKEKGDIPEGYSVSREKKERFSLILESASTNQTSMYLCASSFAGVTDTQYFGPGTRLTVL.

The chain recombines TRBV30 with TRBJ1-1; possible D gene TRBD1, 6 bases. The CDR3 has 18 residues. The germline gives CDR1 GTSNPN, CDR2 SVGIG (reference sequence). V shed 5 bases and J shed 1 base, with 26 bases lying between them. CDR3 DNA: TGTGCCTGGGGAAAGTTTGGGACACCCGGGCGGCGGAACACTGAAGCTTTCTTT. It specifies CAWGKFGTPGRRNTEAFF.

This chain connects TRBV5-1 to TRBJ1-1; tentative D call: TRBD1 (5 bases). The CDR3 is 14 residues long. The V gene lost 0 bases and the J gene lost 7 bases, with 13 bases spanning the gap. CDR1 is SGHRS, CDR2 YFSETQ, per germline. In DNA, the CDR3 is TGCGCCAGCAGCTTGGAGGGGTTGAGTGGTGAAGCTTTCTTT. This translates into CASSLEGLSGEAFF.

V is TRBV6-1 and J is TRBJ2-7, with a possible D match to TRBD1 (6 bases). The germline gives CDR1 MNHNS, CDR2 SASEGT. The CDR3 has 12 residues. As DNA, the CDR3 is TGTGTCACAGCGCAGGGGCCCAACGAGCAGTACTTC. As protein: CVTAQGPNEQYF.

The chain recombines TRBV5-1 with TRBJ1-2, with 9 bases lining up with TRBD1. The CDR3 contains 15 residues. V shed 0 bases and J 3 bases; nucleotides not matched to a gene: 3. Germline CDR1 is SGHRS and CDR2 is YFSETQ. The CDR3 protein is CASSLGTGVDYGYTF. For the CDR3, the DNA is TGCGCCAGCAGCTTGGGGACAGGGGTGGACTATGGCTACACCTTC.

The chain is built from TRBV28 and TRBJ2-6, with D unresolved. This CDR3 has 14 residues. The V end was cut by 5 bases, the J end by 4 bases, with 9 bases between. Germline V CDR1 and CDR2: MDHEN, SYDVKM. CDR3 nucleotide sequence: TGTGCCAGCAGTCTACCCCTGGGGGCCAACGTCCTGACTTTC. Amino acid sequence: CASSLPLGANVLTF.

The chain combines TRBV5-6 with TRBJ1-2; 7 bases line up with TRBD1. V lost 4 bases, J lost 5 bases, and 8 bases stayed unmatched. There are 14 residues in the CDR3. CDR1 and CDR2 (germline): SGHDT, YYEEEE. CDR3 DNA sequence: TGTGCCAGCAGCGGGGGGCAGGGGGATTATGGCTACACCTTC. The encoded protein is CASSGGQGDYGYTF.

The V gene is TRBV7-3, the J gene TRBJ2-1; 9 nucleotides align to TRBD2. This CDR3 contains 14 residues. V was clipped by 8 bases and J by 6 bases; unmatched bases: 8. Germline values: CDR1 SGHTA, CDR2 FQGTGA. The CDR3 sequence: CASGVAGVSNEQFF. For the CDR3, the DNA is TGTGCCAGCGGCGTAGCGGGGGTCTCCAATGAGCAGTTCTTC.

The CDR3 loop is CASSPIAARNTGELFF. The CDR3 DNA reads as TGTGCCAGCAGCCCCATCGCGGCCAGAAACACCGGGGAGCTGTTTTTT. The chain employs TRBV5-5 and TRBJ2-2; D uncertain. The CDR3 is made up of 16 amino acids. With 4 bases removed from V and 2 bases from J, the gap between germline ends came to 15 bases. The germline CDR1 and CDR2 sequences are SGHKS and YYEKEE (reference sequence).

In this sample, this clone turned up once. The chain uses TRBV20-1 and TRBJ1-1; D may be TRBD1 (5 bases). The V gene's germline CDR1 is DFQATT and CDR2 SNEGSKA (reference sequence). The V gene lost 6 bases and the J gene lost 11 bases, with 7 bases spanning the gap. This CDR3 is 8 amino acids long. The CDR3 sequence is CSAGGAFF. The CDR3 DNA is TGCAGTGCCGGGGGGGCTTTCTTT.

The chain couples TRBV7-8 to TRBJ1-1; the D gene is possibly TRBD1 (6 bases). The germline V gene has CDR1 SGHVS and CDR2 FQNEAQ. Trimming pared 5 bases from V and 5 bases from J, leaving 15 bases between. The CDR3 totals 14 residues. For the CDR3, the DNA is TGTGCCAGCAGCGTCGCGGGGGCGAATACTGAAGCTTTCTTT. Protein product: CASSVAGANTEAFF.

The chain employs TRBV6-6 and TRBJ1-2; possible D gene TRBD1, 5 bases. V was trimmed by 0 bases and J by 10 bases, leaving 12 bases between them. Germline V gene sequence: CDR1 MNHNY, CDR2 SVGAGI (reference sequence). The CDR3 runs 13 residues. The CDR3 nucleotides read TGTGCCAGCAGTTACTCTGACAGTACTGACTACACCTTC. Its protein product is CASSYSDSTDYTF.

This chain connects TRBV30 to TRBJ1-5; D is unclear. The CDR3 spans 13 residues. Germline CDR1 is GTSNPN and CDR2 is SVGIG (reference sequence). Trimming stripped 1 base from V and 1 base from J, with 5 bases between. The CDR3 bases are TGTGCCTGGAGTGACAGCAGCAATCAGCCCCAGCATTTT. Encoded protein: CAWSDSSNQPQHF.

CDR3 protein: CASSELQVNTEAFF. CDR3 DNA: TGTGCCAGCAGTGAACTGCAGGTGAACACTGAAGCTTTCTTT. This chain joins TRBV2 and TRBJ1-1, with unresolved D. This CDR3 contains 14 residues. The V end lost 2 bases, the J end lost 0 bases, and 7 bases lay between the germline ends. Germline CDR1 is SNHLY and CDR2 is FYNNEI.

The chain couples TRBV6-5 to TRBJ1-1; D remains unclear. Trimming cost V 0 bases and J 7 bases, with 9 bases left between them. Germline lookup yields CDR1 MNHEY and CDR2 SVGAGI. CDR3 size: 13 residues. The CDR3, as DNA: TGTGCCAGCAGTTACTCTGTCTCGGGTGAAGCTTTCTTT. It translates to CASSYSVSGEAFF.

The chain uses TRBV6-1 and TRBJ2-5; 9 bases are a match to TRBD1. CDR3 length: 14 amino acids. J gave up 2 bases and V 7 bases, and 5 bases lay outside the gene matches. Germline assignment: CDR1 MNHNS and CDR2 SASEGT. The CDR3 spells CASTRDRVQETQYF. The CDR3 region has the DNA TGTGCCAGCACCCGGGACAGGGTACAAGAGACCCAGTACTTC.

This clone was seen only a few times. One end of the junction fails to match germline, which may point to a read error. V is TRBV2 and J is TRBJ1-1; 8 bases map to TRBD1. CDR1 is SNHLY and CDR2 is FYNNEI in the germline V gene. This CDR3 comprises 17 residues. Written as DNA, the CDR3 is TGTGCCAGCAGCGAAGGGGGCACAGGGGGGCTGAACACTGAAGCTTTCTTT. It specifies CASSEGGTGGLNTEAFF.

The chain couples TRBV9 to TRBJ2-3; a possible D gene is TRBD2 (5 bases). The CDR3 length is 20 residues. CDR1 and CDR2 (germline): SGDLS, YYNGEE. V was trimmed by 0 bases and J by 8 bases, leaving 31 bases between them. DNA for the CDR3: TGTGCCAGCAGCGTAGAGCCCCATAGTTACTCGGGGTCCCAGAAGGGTACGCAGTATTTT. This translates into CASSVEPHSYSGSQKGTQYF.

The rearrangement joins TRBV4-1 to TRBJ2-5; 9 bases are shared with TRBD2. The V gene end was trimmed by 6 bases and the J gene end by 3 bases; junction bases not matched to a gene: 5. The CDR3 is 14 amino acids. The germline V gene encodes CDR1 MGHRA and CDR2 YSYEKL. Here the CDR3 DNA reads TGCGCCAGCAGTTCCGGGACTAGCAAAGAGACCCAGTACTTC. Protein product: CASSSGTSKETQYF.

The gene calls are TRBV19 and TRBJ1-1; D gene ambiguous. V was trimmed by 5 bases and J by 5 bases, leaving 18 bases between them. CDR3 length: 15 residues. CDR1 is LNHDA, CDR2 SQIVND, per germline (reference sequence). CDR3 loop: CASSPSGSKRTEAFF. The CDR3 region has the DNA TGTGCCAGTAGTCCCTCGGGATCGAAGCGGACTGAAGCTTTCTTT. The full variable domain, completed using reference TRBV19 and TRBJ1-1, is DGGITQSPKYLFRKEGQNVTLSCEQNLNHDAMYWYRQDPGQGLRLIYYSQIVNDFQKGDIAEGYSVSREKKESFPLTVTSAQKNPTAFYLCASSPSGSKRTEAFFGQGTRLTVV.

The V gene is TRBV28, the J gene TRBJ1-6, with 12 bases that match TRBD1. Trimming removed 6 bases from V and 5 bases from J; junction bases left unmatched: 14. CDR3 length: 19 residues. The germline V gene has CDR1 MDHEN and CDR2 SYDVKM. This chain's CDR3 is CASSPGTGGQWTHNSPLHF. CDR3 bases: TGTGCCAGCAGCCCCGGGACAGGGGGCCAATGGACCCATAATTCACCCCTCCACTTT.

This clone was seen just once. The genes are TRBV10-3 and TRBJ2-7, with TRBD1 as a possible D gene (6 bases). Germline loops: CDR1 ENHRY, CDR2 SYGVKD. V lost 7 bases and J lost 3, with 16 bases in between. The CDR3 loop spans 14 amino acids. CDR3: CAITDGQSDYEQYF. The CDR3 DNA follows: TGTGCCATCACCGACGGACAGAGTGACTACGAGCAGTACTTC.

CDR3 region: CASSLGKTSYQETQYF. CDR3 nucleotide sequence: TGTGCCAGCAGTTTAGGAAAGACTAGCTACCAAGAGACCCAGTACTTC. The V and J genes are TRBV28 and TRBJ2-5, with 7 nucleotides matching TRBD2. Germline values: CDR1 MDHEN, CDR2 SYDVKM. This CDR3 has 16 amino acids. V lost 2 bases to trimming and J lost 0 bases; unmatched junction nucleotides: 6. The full variable domain, its missing parts supplied by reference TRBV28 and TRBJ2-5, is DVKVTQSSRYLVKRTGEKVFLECVQDMDHENMFWYRQDPGLGLRLIYFSYDVKMKEKGDIPEGYSVSREKKERFSLILESASTNQTSMYLCASSLGKTSYQETQYFGPGTRLLVL.

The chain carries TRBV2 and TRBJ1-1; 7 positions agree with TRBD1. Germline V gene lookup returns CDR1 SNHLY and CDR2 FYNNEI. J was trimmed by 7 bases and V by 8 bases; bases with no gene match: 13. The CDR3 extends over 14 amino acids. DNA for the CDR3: TGTGCCAGCCGAGGGTTTCAGGGGGAGGATGAAGCTTTCTTT. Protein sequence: CASRGFQGEDEAFF.

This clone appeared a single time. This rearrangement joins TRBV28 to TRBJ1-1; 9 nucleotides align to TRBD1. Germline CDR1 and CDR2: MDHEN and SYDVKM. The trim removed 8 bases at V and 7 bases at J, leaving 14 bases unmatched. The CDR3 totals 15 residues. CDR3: CASQTGGAHINEAFF. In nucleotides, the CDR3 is TGTGCCAGCCAAACAGGGGGCGCCCACATCAATGAAGCTTTCTTT.